This TCR beta chain was profiled in a study of response to subunit inactivated influenza vaccine. MiXCR, run by TCRdb on the RT-PCR reads, gives a single entry per CDR3 protein. The sample includes approximately 170,000 distinct CDR3 sequences, about an eighth of them seen just once. The CDR3 length is 14 residues. Trimming cost V 0 bases and J 6 bases, with 13 bases left between them. Germline V gene data show CDR1 as SGDLS and CDR2 as YYNGEE. This clonotype was seen a few times. Sequencing used CD8+ T cells sorted from PBMCs, obtained about 5 days after vaccination. The chain employs TRBV9 and TRBJ2-7; D call uncertain. The sequence derives from a man aged 45-65 years who received an inactivated influenza vaccine. In DNA form, the CDR3 reads TGTGCCAGCAGCGTAGACCCTAGTCCGGTCGAGCAGTACTTC. Amino acid sequence: CASSVDPSPVEQYF.